This TCR beta chain appears in the sequencing data of a study of cytomegalovirus exposure and HLA in healthy donors. Study results and caveats: Across HLA loci, a later analysis found differing TCR association rates, with DRB1 most and HLA-C fewest. Later, an analysis found that common viral pathogens appeared to be linked with several of the most significant clusters.

This clone appeared a few times. Its cognate antigen is unknown. This CDR3 region has 14 residues. V shed 2 bases and J shed 3 bases, with 7 bases lying between them. Looked up from germline, CDR1 is SGHTA and CDR2 is FQGTGA. It was with 60 Vbeta and 13 Jbeta primers that the PCR ran. Assay: immunoSEQ multiplex PCR; the TCRdb copy retains only in-frame clones and omits some. In the table there are around 91,000 clones, 78% of which are singletons. The chain couples TRBV7-3 to TRBJ2-2; unclear D gene. The sequence was collected from a middle-aged woman in good health and CMV-seropositive. Input material: PBMCs. The CDR3 spells CASSLGLYTGELFF. CDR3 bases: TGTGCCAGCAGCTTAGGGCTTTACACCGGGGAGCTGTTTTTT. Variable domain in full (rest from reference TRBV7-3 and TRBJ2-2): GAGVSQTPSNKVTEKGKYVELRCDPISGHTALYWYRQSLGQGPEFLIYFQGTGAADDSGLPNDRFFAVRPEGSVSTLKIQRTERGDSAVYLCASSLGLYTGELFFGEGSRLTVL.